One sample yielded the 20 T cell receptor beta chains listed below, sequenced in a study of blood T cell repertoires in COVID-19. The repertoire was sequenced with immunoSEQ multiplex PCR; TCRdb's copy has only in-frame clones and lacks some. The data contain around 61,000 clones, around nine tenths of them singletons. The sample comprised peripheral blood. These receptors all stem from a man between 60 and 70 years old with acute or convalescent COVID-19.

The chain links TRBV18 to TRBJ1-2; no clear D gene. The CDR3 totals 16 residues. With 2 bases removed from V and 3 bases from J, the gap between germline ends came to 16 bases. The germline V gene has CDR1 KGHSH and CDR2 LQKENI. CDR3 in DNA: TGTGCCAGCTCACCATCAGGCGGGCAGATATACTATGGCTACACCTTC. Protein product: CASSPSGGQIYYGYTF.

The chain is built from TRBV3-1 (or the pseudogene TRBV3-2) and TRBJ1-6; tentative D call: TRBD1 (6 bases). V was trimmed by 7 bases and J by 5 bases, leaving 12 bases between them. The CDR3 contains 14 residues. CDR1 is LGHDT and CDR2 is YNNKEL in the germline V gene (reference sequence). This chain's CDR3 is CASTGTRDNSPLHF. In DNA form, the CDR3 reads TGTGCCAGCACCGGGACACGGGATAATTCACCCCTCCACTTT.

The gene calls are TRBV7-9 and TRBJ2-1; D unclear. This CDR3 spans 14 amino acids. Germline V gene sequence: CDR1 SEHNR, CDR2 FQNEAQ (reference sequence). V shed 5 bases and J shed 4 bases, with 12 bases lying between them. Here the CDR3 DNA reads TGTGCCAGCAGCCCCCCCTCAGGTTACAATGAGCAGTTCTTC. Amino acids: CASSPPSGYNEQFF.

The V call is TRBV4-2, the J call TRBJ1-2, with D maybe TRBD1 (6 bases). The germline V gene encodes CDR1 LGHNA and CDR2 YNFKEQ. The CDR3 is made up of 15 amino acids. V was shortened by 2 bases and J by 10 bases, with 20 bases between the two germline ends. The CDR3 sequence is CASSQPSDRLTDYTF. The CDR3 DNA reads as TGTGCCAGCAGCCAACCCTCTGACAGGCTGACTGACTACACCTTC.

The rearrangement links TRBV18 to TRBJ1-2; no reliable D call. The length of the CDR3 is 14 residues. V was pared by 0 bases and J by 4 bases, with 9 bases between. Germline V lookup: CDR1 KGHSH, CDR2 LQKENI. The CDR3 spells CASSPPQDSYGYTF. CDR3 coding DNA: TGTGCCAGCTCACCACCTCAGGACTCCTATGGCTACACCTTC. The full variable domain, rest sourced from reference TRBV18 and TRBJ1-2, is NAGVMQNPRHLVRRRGQEARLRCSPMKGHSHVYWYRQLPEEGLKFMVYLQKENIIDESGMPKERFSAEFPKEGPSILRIQQVVRGDSAAYFCASSPPQDSYGYTFGSGTRLTVV.

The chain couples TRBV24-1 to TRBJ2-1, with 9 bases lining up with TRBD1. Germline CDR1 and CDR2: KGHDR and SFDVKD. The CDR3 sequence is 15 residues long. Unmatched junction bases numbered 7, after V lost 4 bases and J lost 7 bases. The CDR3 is CATSDPGQGSNEQFF. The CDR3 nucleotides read TGTGCCACCAGTGACCCCGGACAGGGGTCGAATGAGCAGTTCTTC.

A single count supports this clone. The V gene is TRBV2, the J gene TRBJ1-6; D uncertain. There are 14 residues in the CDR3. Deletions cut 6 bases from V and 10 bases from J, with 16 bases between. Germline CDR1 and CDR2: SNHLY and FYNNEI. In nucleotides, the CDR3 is TGTGCCAGCAGGCGGGCGGCCCAAGGGTCACCCCTCCACTTT. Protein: CASRRAAQGSPLHF. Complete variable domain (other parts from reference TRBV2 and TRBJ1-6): EPEVTQTPSHQVTQMGQEVILRCVPISNHLYFYWYRQILGQKVEFLVSFYNNEISEKSEIFDDQFSVERPDGSNFTLKIRSTKLEDSAMYFCASRRAAQGSPLHFGNGTRLTVT.

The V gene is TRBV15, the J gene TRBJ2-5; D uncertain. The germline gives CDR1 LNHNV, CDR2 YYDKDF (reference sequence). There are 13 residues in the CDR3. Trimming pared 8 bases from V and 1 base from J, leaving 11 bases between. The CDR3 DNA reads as TGTGCCACCGCCCCGGGTCTCCAAGAGACCCAGTACTTC. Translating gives CATAPGLQETQYF.

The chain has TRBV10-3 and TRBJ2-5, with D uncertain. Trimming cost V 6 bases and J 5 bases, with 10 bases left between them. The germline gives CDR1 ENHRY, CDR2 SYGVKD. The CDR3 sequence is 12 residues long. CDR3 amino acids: CAISPGRETQYF. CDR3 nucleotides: TGTGCCATCAGCCCAGGAAGGGAGACCCAGTACTTC.

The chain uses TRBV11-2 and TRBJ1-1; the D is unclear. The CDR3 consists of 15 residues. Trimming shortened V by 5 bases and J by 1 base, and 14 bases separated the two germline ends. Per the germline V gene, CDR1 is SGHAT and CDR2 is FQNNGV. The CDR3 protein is CASSRQALRNTEAFF. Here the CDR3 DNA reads TGTGCCAGCAGCCGTCAAGCCCTGAGGAACACTGAAGCTTTCTTT.

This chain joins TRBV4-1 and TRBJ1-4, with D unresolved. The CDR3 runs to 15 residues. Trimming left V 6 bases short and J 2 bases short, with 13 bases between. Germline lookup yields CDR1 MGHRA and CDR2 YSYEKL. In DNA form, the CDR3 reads TGCGCCAGCAGACCCAGGAGGTTTACTAATGAAAAACTGTTTTTT. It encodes CASRPRRFTNEKLFF.

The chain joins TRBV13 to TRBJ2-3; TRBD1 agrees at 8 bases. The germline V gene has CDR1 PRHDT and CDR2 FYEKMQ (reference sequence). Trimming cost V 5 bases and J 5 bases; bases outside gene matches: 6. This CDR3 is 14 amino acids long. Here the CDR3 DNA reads TGTGCCAGCAGCAAGGGACAGGCCGGAGATACGCAGTATTTT. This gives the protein CASSKGQAGDTQYF.

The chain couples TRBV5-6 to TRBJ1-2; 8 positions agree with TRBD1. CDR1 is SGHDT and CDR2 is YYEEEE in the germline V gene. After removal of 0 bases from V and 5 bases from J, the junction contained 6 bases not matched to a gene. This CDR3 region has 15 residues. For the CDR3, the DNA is TGTGCCAGCAGCTTGGCAGGGGGCTTAGGGTATGGCTACACCTTC. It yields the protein CASSLAGGLGYGYTF.

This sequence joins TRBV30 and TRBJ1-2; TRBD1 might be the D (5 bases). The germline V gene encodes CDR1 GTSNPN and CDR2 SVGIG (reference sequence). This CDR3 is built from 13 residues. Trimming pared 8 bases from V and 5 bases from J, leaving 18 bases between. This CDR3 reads CAGGGGSWYGYTF. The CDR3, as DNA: TGTGCCGGCGGGGGGGGGAGTTGGTATGGCTACACCTTC.

CDR3 sequence reads: CASSSTRTAKFYGYTF. The CDR3 coding sequence is TGTGCCAGCAGCTCGACCCGGACAGCAAAATTCTATGGCTACACCTTC. The genes are TRBV5-6 and TRBJ1-2, with D possibly TRBD1 on 6 matching bases. Germline loops: CDR1 SGHDT, CDR2 YYEEEE. The CDR3 has 16 residues. V gave up 3 bases and J gave up 4 bases, with 19 bases separating them.

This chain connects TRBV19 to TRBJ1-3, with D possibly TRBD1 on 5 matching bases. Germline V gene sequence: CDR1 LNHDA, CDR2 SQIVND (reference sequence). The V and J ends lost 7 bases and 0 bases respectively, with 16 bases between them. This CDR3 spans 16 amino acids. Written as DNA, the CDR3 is TGTGCCAGTAAAAACTACAGGTCGAGCTCTGGAAACACCATATATTTT. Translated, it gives CASKNYRSSSGNTIYF.

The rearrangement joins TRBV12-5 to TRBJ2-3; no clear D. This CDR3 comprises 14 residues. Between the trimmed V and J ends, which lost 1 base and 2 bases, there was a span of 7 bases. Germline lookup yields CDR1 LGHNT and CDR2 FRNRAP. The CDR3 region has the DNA TGTGCTAGTGGTTTGGAGCTATCCACAGATACGCAGTATTTT. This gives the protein CASGLELSTDTQYF.

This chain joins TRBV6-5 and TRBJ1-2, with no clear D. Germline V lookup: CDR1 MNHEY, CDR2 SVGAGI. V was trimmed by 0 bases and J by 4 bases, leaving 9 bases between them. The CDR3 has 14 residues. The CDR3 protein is CASSYSNSLYGYTF. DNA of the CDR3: TGTGCCAGCAGTTACTCTAACAGCCTCTATGGCTACACCTTC.

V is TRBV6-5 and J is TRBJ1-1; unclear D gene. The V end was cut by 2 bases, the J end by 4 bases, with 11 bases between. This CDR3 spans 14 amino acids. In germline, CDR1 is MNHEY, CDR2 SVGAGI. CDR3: CASSYRGEATEAFF. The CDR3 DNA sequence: TGTGCCAGCAGTTACCGGGGTGAGGCCACTGAAGCTTTCTTT.

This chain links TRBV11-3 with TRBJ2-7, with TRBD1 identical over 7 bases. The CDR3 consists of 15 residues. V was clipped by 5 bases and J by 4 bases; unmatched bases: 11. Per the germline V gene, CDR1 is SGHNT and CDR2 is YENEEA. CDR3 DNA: TGTGCCAGCAGCCCACGACAGGGTCCTGTTTACGAGCAGTACTTC. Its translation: CASSPRQGPVYEQYF.